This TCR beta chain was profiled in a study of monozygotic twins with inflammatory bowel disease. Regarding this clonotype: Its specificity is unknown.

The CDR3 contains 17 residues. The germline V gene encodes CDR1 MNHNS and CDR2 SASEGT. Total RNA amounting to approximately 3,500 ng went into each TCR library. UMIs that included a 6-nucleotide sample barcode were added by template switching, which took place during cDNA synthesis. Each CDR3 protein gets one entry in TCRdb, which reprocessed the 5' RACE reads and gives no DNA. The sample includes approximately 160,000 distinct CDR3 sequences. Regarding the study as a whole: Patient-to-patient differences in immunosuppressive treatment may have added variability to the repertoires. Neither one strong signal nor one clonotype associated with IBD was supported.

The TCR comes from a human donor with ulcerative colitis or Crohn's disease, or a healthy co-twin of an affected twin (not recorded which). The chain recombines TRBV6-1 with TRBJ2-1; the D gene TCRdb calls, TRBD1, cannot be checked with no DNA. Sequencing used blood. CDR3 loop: CASRSISWTGLHNEQFF.